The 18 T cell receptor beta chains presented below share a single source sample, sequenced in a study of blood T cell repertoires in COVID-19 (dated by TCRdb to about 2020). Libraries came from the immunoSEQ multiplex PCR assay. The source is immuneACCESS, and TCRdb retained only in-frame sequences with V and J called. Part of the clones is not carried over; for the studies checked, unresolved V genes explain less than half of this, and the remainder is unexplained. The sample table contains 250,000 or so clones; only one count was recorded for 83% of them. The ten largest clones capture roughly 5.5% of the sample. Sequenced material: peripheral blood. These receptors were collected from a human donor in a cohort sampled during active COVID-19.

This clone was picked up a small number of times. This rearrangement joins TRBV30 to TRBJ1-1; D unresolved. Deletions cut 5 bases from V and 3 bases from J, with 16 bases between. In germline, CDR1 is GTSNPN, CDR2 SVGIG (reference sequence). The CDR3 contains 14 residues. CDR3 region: CAWSRGGLDTEAFF. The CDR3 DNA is TGTGCCTGGTCTCGAGGAGGTCTGGACACTGAAGCTTTCTTT. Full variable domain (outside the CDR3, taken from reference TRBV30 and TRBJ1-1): SQTIHQWPATLVQPVGSPLSLECTVEGTSNPNLYWYRQAAGRGLQLLFYSVGIGQISSEVPQNLSASRPQDRQFILSSKKLLLSDSGFYLCAWSRGGLDTEAFFGQGTRLTVV.

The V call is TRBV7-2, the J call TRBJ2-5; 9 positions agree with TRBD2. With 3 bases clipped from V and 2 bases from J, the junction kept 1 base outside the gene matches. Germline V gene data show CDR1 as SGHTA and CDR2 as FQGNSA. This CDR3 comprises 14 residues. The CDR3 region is CASSFTSGQETQYF. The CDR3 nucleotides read TGTGCCAGCAGCTTTACTAGCGGGCAAGAGACCCAGTACTTC. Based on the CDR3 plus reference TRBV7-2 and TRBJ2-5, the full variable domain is GAGVSQSPSNKVTEKGKDVELRCDPISGHTALYWYRQSLGQGLEFLIYFQGNSAPDKSGLPSDRFSAERTGGSVSTLTIQRTQQEDSAVYLCASSFTSGQETQYFGPGTRLLVL.

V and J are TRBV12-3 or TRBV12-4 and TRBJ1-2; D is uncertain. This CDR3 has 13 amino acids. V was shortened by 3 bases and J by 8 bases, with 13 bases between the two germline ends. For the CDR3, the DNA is TGTGCCAGCAGTTTTATTCAGATACAGGGCTACACCTTC. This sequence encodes CASSFIQIQGYTF.

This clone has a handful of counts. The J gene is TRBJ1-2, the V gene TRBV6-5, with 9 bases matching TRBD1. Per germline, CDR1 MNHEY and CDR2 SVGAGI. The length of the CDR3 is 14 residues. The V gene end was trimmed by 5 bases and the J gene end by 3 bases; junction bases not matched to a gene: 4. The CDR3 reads CASSPRTGDYGYTF. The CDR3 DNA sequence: TGTGCCAGCAGTCCCCGGACAGGGGACTATGGCTACACCTTC.

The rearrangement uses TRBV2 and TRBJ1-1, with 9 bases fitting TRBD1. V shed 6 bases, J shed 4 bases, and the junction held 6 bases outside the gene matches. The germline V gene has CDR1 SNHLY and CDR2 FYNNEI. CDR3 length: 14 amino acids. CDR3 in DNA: TGTGCCAGCAGCCGGACAGGGGTGGGCACTGAAGCTTTCTTT. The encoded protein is CASSRTGVGTEAFF.

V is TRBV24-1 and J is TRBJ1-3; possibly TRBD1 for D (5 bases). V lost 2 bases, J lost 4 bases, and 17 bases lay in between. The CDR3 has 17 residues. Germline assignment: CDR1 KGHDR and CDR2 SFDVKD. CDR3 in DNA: TGTGCCACCAGTGATTCGATAAGCAGGGTGGCGGGAAACACCATATATTTT. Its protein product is CATSDSISRVAGNTIYF.

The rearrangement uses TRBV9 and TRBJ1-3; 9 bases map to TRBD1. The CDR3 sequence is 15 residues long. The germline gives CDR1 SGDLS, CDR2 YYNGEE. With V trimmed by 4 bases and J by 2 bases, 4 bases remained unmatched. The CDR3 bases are TGTGCCAGCAGCACTGGACAGGGGACTGGAAACACCATATATTTT. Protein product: CASSTGQGTGNTIYF.

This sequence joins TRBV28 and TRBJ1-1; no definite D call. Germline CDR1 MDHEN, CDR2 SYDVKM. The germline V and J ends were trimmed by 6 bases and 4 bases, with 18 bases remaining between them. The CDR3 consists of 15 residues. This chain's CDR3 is CASSRPFLGATEAFF. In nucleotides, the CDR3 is TGTGCCAGCAGCCGGCCCTTTCTGGGAGCCACTGAAGCTTTCTTT.

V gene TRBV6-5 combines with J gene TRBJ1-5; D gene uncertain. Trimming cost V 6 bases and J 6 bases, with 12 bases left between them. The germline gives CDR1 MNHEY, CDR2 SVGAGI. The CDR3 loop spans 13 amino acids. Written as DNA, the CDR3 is TGTGCCAGCAGGCAGGCACGGGGTCAGCCCCAGCATTTT. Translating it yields CASRQARGQPQHF.

The CDR3, as DNA: TGTGCCAGCTCACCACCGGTGACAGGGGGTGAGCAGTTCTTC. It yields the protein CASSPPVTGGEQFF. J is TRBJ2-1 and V is TRBV18, with 9 bases fitting TRBD1. There are 14 residues in the CDR3. In germline, CDR1 is KGHSH, CDR2 LQKENI. J lost 9 bases, V lost 0 bases, and 3 bases had no gene match.

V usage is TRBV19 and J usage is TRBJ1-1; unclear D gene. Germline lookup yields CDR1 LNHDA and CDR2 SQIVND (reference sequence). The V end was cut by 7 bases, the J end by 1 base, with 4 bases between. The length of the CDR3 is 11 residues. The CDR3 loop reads CASTRNTEAFF. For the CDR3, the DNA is TGTGCCAGTACGAGGAACACTGAAGCTTTCTTT.

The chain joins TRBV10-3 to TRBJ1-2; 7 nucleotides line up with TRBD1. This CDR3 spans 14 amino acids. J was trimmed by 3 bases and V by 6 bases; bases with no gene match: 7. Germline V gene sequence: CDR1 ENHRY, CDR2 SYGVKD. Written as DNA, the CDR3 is TGTGCCATCAGCGTGACAGGGCTGGACTATGGCTACACCTTC. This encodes CAISVTGLDYGYTF.

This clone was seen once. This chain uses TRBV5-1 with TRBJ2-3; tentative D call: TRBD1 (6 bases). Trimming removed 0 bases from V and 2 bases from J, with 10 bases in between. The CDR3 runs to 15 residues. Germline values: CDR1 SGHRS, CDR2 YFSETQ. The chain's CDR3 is CASSLGGGDTDTQYF. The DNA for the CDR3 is TGCGCCAGCAGCTTGGGTGGGGGCGACACAGATACGCAGTATTTT.

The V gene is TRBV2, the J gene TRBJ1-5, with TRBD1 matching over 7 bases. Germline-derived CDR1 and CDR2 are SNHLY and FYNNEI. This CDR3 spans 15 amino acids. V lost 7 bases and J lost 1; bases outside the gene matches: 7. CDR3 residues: CASKSTGDSNQPQHF. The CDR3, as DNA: TGTGCCAGCAAGTCCACAGGGGACAGCAATCAGCCCCAGCATTTT.

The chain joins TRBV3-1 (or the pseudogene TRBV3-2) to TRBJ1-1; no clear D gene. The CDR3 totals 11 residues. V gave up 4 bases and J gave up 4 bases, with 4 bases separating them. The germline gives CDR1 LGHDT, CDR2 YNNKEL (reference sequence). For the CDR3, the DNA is TGTGCCAGCAGCCGAGGCACTGAAGCTTTCTTT. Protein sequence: CASSRGTEAFF.

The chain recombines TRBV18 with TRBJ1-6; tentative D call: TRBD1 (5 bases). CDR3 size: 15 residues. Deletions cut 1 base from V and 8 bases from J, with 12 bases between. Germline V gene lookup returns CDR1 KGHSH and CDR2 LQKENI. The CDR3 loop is CASSPRAGSDSPLHF. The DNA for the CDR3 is TGTGCCAGCTCACCACGCGCAGGGTCGGATTCACCCCTCCACTTT. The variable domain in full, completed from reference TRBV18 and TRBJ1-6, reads NAGVMQNPRHLVRRRGQEARLRCSPMKGHSHVYWYRQLPEEGLKFMVYLQKENIIDESGMPKERFSAEFPKEGPSILRIQQVVRGDSAAYFCASSPRAGSDSPLHFGNGTRLTVT.

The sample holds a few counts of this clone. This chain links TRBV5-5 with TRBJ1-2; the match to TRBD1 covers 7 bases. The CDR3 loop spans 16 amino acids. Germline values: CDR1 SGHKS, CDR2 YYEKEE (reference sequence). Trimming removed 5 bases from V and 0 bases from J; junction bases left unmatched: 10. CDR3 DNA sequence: TGTGCCAGCAGGAGGGACAGATCTCTAGCTAACTATGGCTACACCTTC. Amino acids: CASRRDRSLANYGYTF. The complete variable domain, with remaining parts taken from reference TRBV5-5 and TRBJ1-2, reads DAGVTQSPTHLIKTRGQQVTLRCSPISGHKSVSWYQQVLGQGPQFIFQYYEKEERGRGNFPDRFSARQFPNYSSELNVNALLLGDSALYLCASRRDRSLANYGYTFGSGTRLTVV.

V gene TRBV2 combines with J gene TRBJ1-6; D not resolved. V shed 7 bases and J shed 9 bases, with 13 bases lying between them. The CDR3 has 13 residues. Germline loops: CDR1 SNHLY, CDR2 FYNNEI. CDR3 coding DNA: TGTGCCAGCAAGGAGGGATACTCTTCACCCCTCCACTTT. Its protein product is CASKEGYSSPLHF.